One and the same sample provided the 12 T cell receptor beta chains below, sequenced in a study of glioma-infiltrating T cells. The iRepertoire nested amplicon-rescue multiplex PCR amplified TCR alpha and beta CDR3s from RNA. One entry per CDR3 protein results from TCRdb running MiXCR on the multiplex PCR reads. The repertoire consists of over 90,000 distinct CDR3 sequences, with 25% to 35% occurring once and the leading ten covering 40% to 55%. The sequenced material came from glioma tissue, nonneoplastic brain tissue, or PBMCs (not recorded which). The receptors come from a human donor with low-grade glioma or glioblastoma, undergoing nonglioma brain surgery, or in good health (not recorded which).

This clonotype was recorded at least ten times. The chain has TRBV7-6 and TRBJ2-5, with TRBD2 identical over 11 bases. Germline V lookup: CDR1 SGHVS, CDR2 FNYEAQ. J was trimmed by 4 bases and V by 1 base; bases with no gene match: 11. This CDR3 comprises 18 residues. The CDR3 is CASSLVASGGNRLETQYF. CDR3 DNA: TGTGCCAGCAGCTTAGTGGCTAGCGGGGGGAACCGATTAGAGACCCAGTACTTC.

This clonotype was recorded a few times. A much larger clone lies a single base off, so this may be a read error. The rearrangement joins TRBV6-1 to TRBJ1-2, with D unresolved. In germline, CDR1 is MNHNS, CDR2 SASEGT. The CDR3 runs 13 residues. DNA of the CDR3: TGTGCCAGCAGTGAAGCAGGGAGGTATGGCTACAACTTC. Translating it yields CASSEAGRYGYNF.

Comments on this clonotype: The junction departs from the called germline gene at one end, perhaps through a read error. The J gene is TRBJ2-7, the V gene TRBV29-1; TRBD1 matches 7 bases. The germline CDR1 and CDR2 sequences are SQVTM and ANQGSEA. The CDR3 consists of 15 residues. CDR3 nucleotides: TGCAGCGTTGAAGGGACAGGCTTCGGATCCTCCGAGCAGTACTTC. Its protein is CSVEGTGFGSSEQYF.

With regard to this clonotype: This may be a read error, as it is one base from a much larger clone. The J gene is TRBJ1-5, the V gene TRBV20-1; D is possibly TRBD1 (6 bases). Germline CDR1 reads DFQATT; CDR2 reads SNEGSKA (reference sequence). Trimming left V 0 bases short and J 1 base short, with 22 bases between. CDR3 length equals 19 residues. The CDR3 here is CSARDPGAVTGGSNQPQHF. DNA for the CDR3: TGCAGTGCTAGAGATCCAGGGGCAGTTACCGGGGGCAGCAATCAGCCCCAGCATTTT.

This clonotype was recorded many times. The genes are TRBV4-1 and TRBJ2-7, with a possible D match to TRBD2 (6 bases). The CDR3 runs to 14 residues. Germline CDR1 and CDR2: MGHRA and YSYEKL. Trimming cost V 1 base and J 4 bases, with 11 bases left between them. The chain's CDR3 is CASSQGFGGYEQYF. The CDR3 nucleotides are TGCGCCAGCAGCCAAGGCTTCGGGGGATACGAGCAGTACTTC.

J is TRBJ1-3 and V is TRBV19, with D tentatively TRBD1 (5 bases). The CDR3 totals 14 residues. V lost 10 bases, J lost 0 bases, and 13 bases lay in between. CDR1 is LNHDA and CDR2 is SQIVND in the germline V gene (reference sequence). In nucleotides, the CDR3 is TGTGCCACGCGGGGCACTCACTCTGGAAACACCATATATTTT. Its translation: CATRGTHSGNTIYF.

This clonotype appeared a few times. The chain recombines TRBV12-3 or TRBV12-4 with TRBJ2-5; 10 bases are shared with TRBD2. The CDR3 is made up of 15 amino acids. After removal of 8 bases from V and 2 bases from J, the junction contained 8 bases not matched to a gene. The CDR3 region has the DNA TGTGCCAGCGGAGTAGCGGGGGGTCCGCAAGAGACCCAGTACTTC. This gives the protein CASGVAGGPQETQYF.

The chain is built from TRBV29-1 and TRBJ2-5, with TRBD2 as a possible D gene (5 bases). The CDR3 has 13 amino acids. V lost 3 bases, J lost 4 bases, and 12 bases lay in between. Germline V gives CDR1 SQVTM, CDR2 ANQGSEA. CDR3 amino acids: CSVEARGRETQYF. CDR3 bases: TGCAGCGTTGAGGCTAGAGGGAGAGAGACCCAGTACTTC.

In its sample, this clonotype was seen many times. The rearrangement uses TRBV12-3 or TRBV12-4 and TRBJ1-6; D gene ambiguous. Trimming shortened V by 3 bases and J by 6 bases, and 9 bases separated the two germline ends. The CDR3 loop spans 14 amino acids. CDR3 residues: CASSLGQFNSPLHF. Written as DNA, the CDR3 is TGTGCCAGCAGTTTGGGTCAGTTTAATTCACCCCTCCACTTT.

In the case of this clonotype: A much larger clonotype is one base distant, so this may be a read error. J is TRBJ2-5 and V is TRBV20-1, with D perhaps TRBD2 (6 bases). Germline assignment: CDR1 DFQATT and CDR2 SNEGSKA (reference sequence). The CDR3 has 14 residues. CDR3 protein: CSARDPRARETKYF. DNA of the CDR3: TGCAGTGCTAGAGACCCGAGGGCCCGGGAGACCAAGTACTTC.

The V gene is TRBV5-4, the J gene TRBJ2-7; TRBD1 matches 12 bases. The length of the CDR3 is 14 residues. Looked up from germline, CDR1 is SGHNT and CDR2 is YYREEE (reference sequence). J was trimmed by 8 bases and V by 0 bases; bases with no gene match: 3. This chain's CDR3 is CASSLEGTGGKQYF. The CDR3 nucleotides read TGTGCCAGCAGCTTGGAGGGGACAGGGGGCAAGCAGTACTTC.

A word on this clonotype: A much larger clone differs from this one at a single base, so this may be a read error. J is TRBJ1-1 and V is TRBV18, with TRBD1 as a possible D gene (6 bases). With 2 bases removed from V and 3 bases from J, the gap between germline ends came to 16 bases. CDR3 length: 16 residues. Germline loops: CDR1 KGHSH, CDR2 LQKENI. The CDR3 DNA reads as TGTGCCAGCTCACCAACTGCCGGGACACCGGACACTGAAGCTTTCTTT. Protein product: CASSPTAGTPDTEAFF.